One and the same sample provided the 26 T cell receptor beta chains below, sequenced in a study of PD-1 blockade in mismatch repair-deficient tumors. The table came from immunoSEQ multiplex PCR; TCRdb's copy has only in-frame clones and leaves some out. The data show fewer than 100,000 clones, with approximately 84% seen just once and just over 2.5% held by the top ten. The material sequenced was peripheral blood, taken 12 weeks after starting pembrolizumab. The source of these receptors is an adult with mismatch repair-deficient cancer.

The chain links TRBV11-3 to TRBJ1-1, with a weak D call TRBD1 (5 bases). V lost 1 base, J lost 1 base, and 10 bases lay in between. The CDR3 runs to 15 residues. CDR1 and CDR2 from the germline V gene are SGHNT and YENEEA. The CDR3 bases are TGTGCCAGCAGCTTAGGACCTCAGGGGAACACTGAAGCTTTCTTT. This translates into CASSLGPQGNTEAFF. Full variable domain (outside the CDR3, taken from reference TRBV11-3 and TRBJ1-1): EAGVVQSPRYKIIEKKQPVAFWCNPISGHNTLYWYLQNLGQGPELLIRYENEEAVDDSQLPKDRFSAERLKGVDSTLKIQPAELGDSAVYLCASSLGPQGNTEAFFGQGTRLTVV.

The chain carries TRBV6-4 and TRBJ1-1; D unresolved. This CDR3 is 10 amino acids long. V lost 2 bases, J lost 6 bases, and 1 base lay in between. Germline lookup yields CDR1 MRHNA and CDR2 SNTAGT. This chain's CDR3 is CASSDPEAFF. The CDR3 coding sequence is TGTGCCAGCAGTGACCCTGAAGCTTTCTTT.

The chain recombines TRBV19 with TRBJ1-2; D uncertain. This CDR3 region has 14 residues. Trimming removed 3 bases at V and 5 bases at J, with 13 bases between. Per the germline V gene, CDR1 is LNHDA and CDR2 is SQIVND (reference sequence). The CDR3 nucleotides are TGTGCCAGTAGTATTCGGACTCACCCTTATGGCTACACCTTC. This codes for CASSIRTHPYGYTF.

The CDR3 here is CASSLDVAELRSSVYEQYF. CDR3 nucleotides: TGTGCCAGCAGCTTGGATGTGGCGGAGCTTAGATCTAGCGTCTACGAGCAGTACTTC. The chain carries TRBV5-4 and TRBJ2-7; D is perhaps TRBD2 (6 bases). Trimming pared 0 bases from V and 3 bases from J, leaving 25 bases between. The CDR3 totals 19 residues. The germline V gene has CDR1 SGHNT and CDR2 YYREEE (reference sequence). Drawing the rest from reference TRBV5-4 and TRBJ2-7, the complete variable domain is ETGVTQSPTHLIKTRGQQVTLRCSSQSGHNTVSWYQQALGQGPQFIFQYYREEENGRGNFPPRFSGLQFPNYSSELNVNALELDDSALYLCASSLDVAELRSSVYEQYFGPGTRLTVT.

A few counts support this clone. The chain employs TRBV19 and TRBJ1-1; TRBD1 might be the D (5 bases). The CDR3 is 11 residues long. Germline CDR1 reads LNHDA; CDR2 reads SQIVND (reference sequence). Trimming removed 6 bases from V and 8 bases from J, with 10 bases in between. CDR3 loop: CASSRVAEAFF. DNA of the CDR3: TGTGCCAGTAGCAGGGTTGCCGAAGCTTTCTTT.

This sequence joins TRBV13 and TRBJ2-4; 8 nucleotides line up with TRBD1. Losses at the gene ends were 1 base for V and 0 bases for J; bases not matched to a gene: 17. This CDR3 region has 21 residues. CDR1 and CDR2 from the germline V gene are PRHDT and FYEKMQ (reference sequence). The CDR3 sequence is CASSLVGEGQGPRRAKNIQYF. The CDR3 DNA follows: TGTGCCAGCAGCTTAGTCGGCGAAGGACAGGGACCTCGAAGAGCCAAAAACATTCAGTACTTC. The full variable domain, in which reference TRBV13 and TRBJ2-4 provide the parts outside the CDR3, is AAGVIQSPRHLIKEKRETATLKCYPIPRHDTVYWYQQGPGQDPQFLISFYEKMQSDKGSIPDRFSAQQFSDYHSELNMSSLELGDSALYFCASSLVGEGQGPRRAKNIQYFGAGTRLSVL.

This chain connects TRBV10-3 to TRBJ2-3; D gene unclear. Trimming shortened V by 6 bases and J by 0 bases, and 34 bases separated the two germline ends. This CDR3 comprises 22 residues. The germline gives CDR1 ENHRY, CDR2 SYGVKD. CDR3 sequence: CAIRRFVSGNPPGGASTDTQYF. CDR3 sequence (DNA): TGTGCCATCAGAAGGTTTGTCTCAGGCAATCCCCCTGGCGGAGCGAGCACAGATACGCAGTATTTT.

This rearrangement joins TRBV7-9 to TRBJ1-1; possible D gene TRBD1, 5 bases. V dropped 2 bases and J dropped 1 base, with 5 bases sitting between them. The CDR3 has 13 amino acids. Germline V gives CDR1 SEHNR, CDR2 FQNEAQ (reference sequence). The CDR3 DNA reads TGTGCCAGCAGCTTACAGGGGAACACTGAAGCTTTCTTT. Translating it yields CASSLQGNTEAFF.

Remarks on this clone: The germline gene is not matched at one end of the junction; a read error may be the cause. The chain carries TRBV9 and TRBJ2-1; D uncertain. Germline CDR1 SGDLS, CDR2 YYNGEE. This CDR3 has 13 residues. The DNA for the CDR3 is TGTGCCAGCAGCGTAGGCTCCAACAATGAGCAGTTCTTC. Amino acid sequence: CASSVGSNNEQFF.

The chain links TRBV6-7 to TRBJ1-5; no clear D. TRBV6-7 is designated an ORF whose function remains uncertain. This CDR3 has 16 amino acids. V lost 6 bases and J 2 bases, leaving 17 bases between the germline ends. CDR3 sequence: CASSFFGRLRNQPQHF. The CDR3 coding sequence is TGTGCCAGCAGCTTTTTTGGGAGGCTCCGCAATCAGCCCCAGCATTTT.

CDR3 nucleotides: TGCGCCAGCAGCTTGGATCAGGTCGGCTCTGGAAACACCATATATTTT. Its protein is CASSLDQVGSGNTIYF. The gene calls are TRBV5-1 and TRBJ1-3; D gene ambiguous. This CDR3 has 16 amino acids. The V end was cut by 0 bases, the J end by 0 bases, with 10 bases between. Germline V gene sequence: CDR1 SGHRS, CDR2 YFSETQ.

The rearrangement links TRBV10-3 to TRBJ2-7; D remains ambiguous. Germline-derived CDR1 and CDR2 are ENHRY and SYGVKD. V dropped 3 bases and J dropped 4 bases, with 10 bases sitting between them. This CDR3 is 13 amino acids long. CDR3 sequence: CAISDDLEYEQYF. The CDR3 nucleotides are TGTGCCATCAGTGACGATCTGGAATACGAGCAGTACTTC.

This rearrangement joins TRBV7-8 to TRBJ2-5, with D possibly being TRBD1 or TRBD2 (6 bases each). Germline CDR1 is SGHVS and CDR2 is FQNEAQ. The V and J ends lost 5 bases and 3 bases respectively, with 22 bases between them. The CDR3 runs to 17 residues. The CDR3 DNA reads as TGTGCCAGCAGCCAAGTCTTCGGGGGCGTGAGGGAAGAGACCCAGTACTTC. Its protein product is CASSQVFGGVREETQYF.

This clone has at least ten counts. The V and J genes are TRBV9 and TRBJ2-3, with a tentative D call TRBD1 (6 bases). Trimming left V 0 bases short and J 4 bases short, with 12 bases between. The CDR3 runs to 15 residues. CDR1 SGDLS and CDR2 YYNGEE come from the germline V gene. CDR3 sequence (DNA): TGTGCCAGCAGCGTAGGAAACAGGGACCCAGATACGCAGTATTTT. It codes for CASSVGNRDPDTQYF.

V and J are TRBV6-1 and TRBJ2-7, with 10 bases lining up with TRBD2. From germline, CDR1 is MNHNS and CDR2 SASEGT. CDR3 length equals 15 residues. The V segment lost 5 bases and the J segment 0 bases; nucleotides outside the gene matches: 4. The CDR3, as DNA: TGTGCCAGCAGTTTAATAGCGGGGGGCTCCTACGAGCAGTACTTC. Translated, it gives CASSLIAGGSYEQYF.

The V gene is TRBV18, the J gene TRBJ1-1, with a tentative D call TRBD1 (6 bases). The germline CDR1 and CDR2 sequences are KGHSH and LQKENI. V was clipped by 4 bases and J by 2 bases, with 14 bases between them. The CDR3 spans 15 residues. CDR3 bases: TGTGCCAGCTCACAATCCGGGACAATTAACACTGAAGCTTTCTTT. The encoded protein is CASSQSGTINTEAFF.

This chain joins TRBV5-4 and TRBJ2-4; no definite D call. V lost 0 bases, J lost 6 bases, and 10 bases lay in between. CDR1 is SGHNT, CDR2 YYREEE, per germline (reference sequence). This CDR3 comprises 14 residues. The DNA for the CDR3 is TGTGCCAGCAGCTTGGCGGGTCAAGGAAACATTCAGTACTTC. As protein: CASSLAGQGNIQYF.

The table lists this clone with a count of one. This sequence joins TRBV14 and TRBJ2-2; D not certain. V was clipped by 1 base and J by 0 bases, with 9 bases between them. CDR3 length: 16 amino acids. Germline loops: CDR1 SGHDN, CDR2 FVKESK. CDR3 sequence: CASSQGALTNTGELFF. The DNA for the CDR3 is TGTGCCAGCAGCCAAGGCGCCCTAACGAACACCGGGGAGCTGTTTTTT. The whole variable domain, filled in from reference TRBV14 and TRBJ2-2, reads EAGVTQFPSHSVIEKGQTVTLRCDPISGHDNLYWYRRVMGKEIKFLLHFVKESKQDESGMPNNRFLAERTGGTYSTLKVQPAELEDSGVYFCASSQGALTNTGELFFGEGSRLTVL.

V is TRBV6-6 and J is TRBJ2-1, with a tentative D call TRBD1 (5 bases). This CDR3 contains 14 residues. CDR1 MNHNY and CDR2 SVGAGI come from the germline V gene (reference sequence). Trimming removed 4 bases from V and 4 bases from J, with 11 bases in between. This CDR3 is CASSWQDTYNEQFF. CDR3 nucleotide sequence: TGTGCCAGCAGTTGGCAGGACACTTACAATGAGCAGTTCTTC.

The chain carries TRBV2 and TRBJ2-1; no definite D call. Germline V gene sequence: CDR1 SNHLY, CDR2 FYNNEI. CDR3 length equals 12 residues. The ends were cut back, 4 bases at V and 7 bases at J, with 8 bases in the middle. The CDR3 DNA sequence: TGTGCCAGCAGTGTAGACGTTAATGAGCAGTTCTTC. It specifies CASSVDVNEQFF.

The J gene is TRBJ2-1, the V gene TRBV7-9, with D perhaps given as TRBD1 or TRBD2 (5 bases each). There are 13 residues in the CDR3. V gave up 3 bases and J gave up 5 bases, with 8 bases separating them. Per germline, CDR1 SEHNR and CDR2 FQNEAQ (reference sequence). CDR3 amino acids: CASSFRGDNEQFF. DNA of the CDR3: TGTGCCAGCAGCTTCAGAGGGGACAATGAGCAGTTCTTC. Supplemented by reference TRBV7-9 and TRBJ2-1, the full variable domain reads DTGVSQNPRHKITKRGQNVTFRCDPISEHNRLYWYRQTLGQGPEFLTYFQNEAQLEKSRLLSDRFSAERPKGSFSTLEIQRTEQGDSAMYLCASSFRGDNEQFFGPGTRLTVL.

The chain has TRBV5-4 and TRBJ2-7; tentatively, D is TRBD2 (5 bases). Germline CDR1 is SGHNT and CDR2 is YYREEE (reference sequence). This CDR3 comprises 12 residues. Trimming stripped 4 bases from V and 4 bases from J, with 9 bases between. CDR3 loop: CASSTDLYEQYF. CDR3 sequence (DNA): TGTGCCAGCAGCACGGACTTATACGAGCAGTACTTC.

The CDR3 reads CASSGEGLPNTGELFF. The DNA for the CDR3 is TGTGCCAGCAGCGGGGAGGGACTACCAAACACCGGGGAGCTGTTTTTT. The V call is TRBV5-4, the J call TRBJ2-2; TRBD2 matches at 7 bases. V shed 4 bases, J shed 2 bases, and the junction held 8 bases outside the gene matches. Germline values: CDR1 SGHNT, CDR2 YYREEE (reference sequence). This CDR3 comprises 16 residues.

The chain has TRBV10-3 and TRBJ1-1, with D tentatively TRBD1 (6 bases). The germline CDR1 and CDR2 sequences are ENHRY and SYGVKD. V lost 0 bases, J lost 5 bases, and 10 bases lay in between. There are 14 residues in the CDR3. In nucleotides, the CDR3 is TGTGCCATCAGTGAGTCGACAGGTGGGACTGAAGCTTTCTTT. Protein sequence: CAISESTGGTEAFF.

This clone came up once. A read error may account for a junction end that differs from germline. J is TRBJ1-1 and V is TRBV6-5, with a weak D call TRBD1 (5 bases). CDR1 is MNHEY, CDR2 SVGAGI, per germline. This CDR3 comprises 13 residues. The CDR3 sequence: CAISESRGSEAFF. The CDR3 bases are TGTGCCATCAGTGAGTCGAGGGGCAGTGAAGCTTTCTTT.

Only a few counts were recorded for this clone. J is TRBJ2-1 and V is TRBV18, with 10 bases aligning to TRBD1. The V and J ends lost 6 bases and 8 bases, in that order; junction bases with no gene match: 7. Germline V lookup: CDR1 KGHSH, CDR2 LQKENI. The CDR3 is 14 amino acids. Here the CDR3 DNA reads TGTGCCAGCTCCCCGGGACAGGGGAACTATGAGCAGTTCTTC. It translates to CASSPGQGNYEQFF.